These 10 T cell receptor beta chains share one sample of origin, sequenced in a study of blood T cell repertoires in COVID-19. Some clones are missing from TCRdb's copy, which holds only in-frame ones; the method was immunoSEQ multiplex PCR. The sample yields 410,000 or so clones, roughly 90% seen once. Sequencing input: peripheral blood. The receptor set was obtained from a woman younger than 45 with active or convalescent COVID-19.

The CDR3 nucleotides read TGTGCCAGTAGTATAACAGAGACGAGCAATCAGCCCCAGCATTTT. Translated, it gives CASSITETSNQPQHF. The chain couples TRBV19 to TRBJ1-5; D gene ambiguous. The V gene lost 2 bases and the J gene lost 1 base, with 9 bases spanning the gap. This CDR3 has 15 amino acids. In germline, CDR1 is LNHDA, CDR2 SQIVND (reference sequence).

The V and J genes are TRBV3-1 (or the pseudogene TRBV3-2) and TRBJ2-5, with 7 nucleotides matching TRBD2. Trimming took 1 base from V and 1 from J; bases not matched to a gene: 6. Germline values: CDR1 LGHDT, CDR2 YNNKEL (reference sequence). This CDR3 has 16 residues. CDR3 residues: CASSQGGTITQETQYF. The CDR3 coding sequence is TGTGCCAGCAGCCAAGGCGGGACTATCACCCAAGAGACCCAGTACTTC.

V is TRBV2 and J is TRBJ2-2, with D possibly matching TRBD2 (6 bases). Trimming took off 4 bases at V and 0 bases at J, with 12 bases between the two ends. Per germline, CDR1 SNHLY and CDR2 FYNNEI. This CDR3 has 16 residues. The CDR3 sequence is CASSVFGTPNTGELFF. The CDR3 DNA reads TGTGCCAGCAGTGTATTCGGGACTCCGAACACCGGGGAGCTGTTTTTT.

This sequence joins TRBV27 and TRBJ1-5, with 8 positions matching TRBD1. Germline loops: CDR1 MNHEY, CDR2 SMNVEV (reference sequence). J was trimmed by 0 bases and V by 6 bases; bases with no gene match: 10. This CDR3 is built from 17 residues. This CDR3 is CASSLTGAIYSNQPQHF. The CDR3 region has the DNA TGTGCCAGCAGCTTGACAGGGGCCATTTATAGCAATCAGCCCCAGCATTTT.

The CDR3 DNA reads as TGTGCCACCGGACAGGGGGCGGGGTACGAGCAGTACTTC. Its translation: CATGQGAGYEQYF. This rearrangement joins TRBV19 to TRBJ2-7; 11 nucleotides agree with TRBD1. The V segment lost 10 bases and the J segment 4 bases; nucleotides outside the gene matches: 6. Germline CDR1 is LNHDA and CDR2 is SQIVND (reference sequence). The CDR3 is 13 residues long.

The chain couples TRBV5-1 to TRBJ1-1; the match to TRBD1 covers 7 bases. This CDR3 spans 14 amino acids. CDR1 is SGHRS and CDR2 is YFSETQ in the germline V gene. With V trimmed by 3 bases and J by 7 bases, 9 bases remained unmatched. This CDR3 is CASSYIQQGSEAFF. The CDR3 DNA follows: TGCGCCAGCAGCTACATTCAACAGGGGAGTGAAGCTTTCTTT.

This clone was seen just once. The chain joins TRBV5-6 to TRBJ2-7, with 9 bases matching TRBD2. Germline-derived CDR1 and CDR2 are SGHDT and YYEEEE. The CDR3 is 13 residues long. Trimming removed 7 bases from V and 5 bases from J; junction bases left unmatched: 7. Here the CDR3 reads CASAGLAGNEQYF. In DNA form, the CDR3 reads TGTGCCAGCGCCGGTCTAGCGGGGAACGAGCAGTACTTC.

This chain joins TRBV27 and TRBJ1-6; D may be TRBD1 (5 bases). The CDR3 contains 15 residues. Germline CDR1 and CDR2: MNHEY and SMNVEV (reference sequence). Trimming took 4 bases from V and 0 from J, leaving 7 bases between them. The CDR3: CASSSDSSYNSPLHF. The CDR3, as DNA: TGTGCCAGCAGTTCTGACAGCTCCTATAATTCACCCCTCCACTTT.

The chain carries TRBV19 and TRBJ2-7, with a weak D call TRBD1 (5 bases). Trimming shortened V by 6 bases and J by 2 bases, and 8 bases separated the two germline ends. Germline values: CDR1 LNHDA, CDR2 SQIVND (reference sequence). The CDR3 has 12 amino acids. The CDR3 nucleotides read TGTGCCAGTAGGGGCAGGGCCTACGAGCAGTACTTC. Translation: CASRGRAYEQYF.

J is TRBJ1-2 and V is TRBV5-1; D may be TRBD1 (6 bases). The V and J ends lost 4 bases and 1 base respectively, with 14 bases between them. This CDR3 region has 15 residues. The V gene's germline CDR1 is SGHRS and CDR2 YFSETQ. This CDR3 reads CASSPDSLVNYGYTF. CDR3 coding DNA: TGCGCCAGCAGCCCGGACAGCCTCGTTAACTATGGCTACACCTTC.